The 24 T cell receptor beta chains given below trace back to one sample, sequenced in a study of a mutant IDH1 vaccine in newly diagnosed glioma. Sequencing used immunoSEQ multiplex PCR; TCRdb keeps in-frame clones, though not all of them. The data hold about 88,000 clones, with about four fifths observed a single time. Documented time point: baseline, week 1 (first vaccination visit). Regarding treatment: pre-vaccination baseline after standard-of-care therapy. The source was PBMCs, collected from a glioma patient treated with radiotherapy, temozolomide or both. These receptors were taken from a middle-aged man with glioma. Some clones in this sample may be carry-over from other donors' samples.

The chain carries TRBV19 and TRBJ2-3; TRBD1 agrees at 7 bases. The CDR3 has 14 residues. Trimming took 5 bases from V and 2 from J; bases not matched to a gene: 4. The V gene's germline CDR1 is LNHDA and CDR2 SQIVND (reference sequence). CDR3 sequence (DNA): TGTGCCAGTAGTGACGACAGGGACACAGATACGCAGTATTTT. It codes for CASSDDRDTDTQYF.

This clone was picked up a small number of times. The chain couples TRBV15 to TRBJ2-1, with 12 positions matching TRBD2. The CDR3 spans 16 residues. Germline V gene data show CDR1 as LNHNV and CDR2 as YYDKDF (reference sequence). V trimming: 3 bases; J trimming: 4 bases; junction bases outside the gene matches: 4. CDR3 sequence (DNA): TGTGCCACCAGCAGGGCTAGCGGGGGGGATTACAATGAGCAGTTCTTC. It encodes CATSRASGGDYNEQFF.

This clone was seen only a few times. This chain links TRBV2 with TRBJ2-7; TRBD2 is a possible D gene (7 bases). The V gene's germline CDR1 is SNHLY and CDR2 FYNNEI. The V and J ends lost 0 bases and 13 bases respectively, with 25 bases between them. CDR3 length: 16 amino acids. The CDR3 nucleotides are TGTGCCAGCAGTGAAGCGCAAGGGGGTTTCGGCAGGGAGGGTTACTTC. It is translated as CASSEAQGGFGREGYF.

The CDR3 DNA is TGTGCCAGTAGTACGACAGTGAATCAGCCCCAGCATTTT. It specifies CASSTTVNQPQHF. This rearrangement joins TRBV19 to TRBJ1-5; TRBD1 might be the D (5 bases). Germline V lookup: CDR1 LNHDA, CDR2 SQIVND (reference sequence). V was pared by 4 bases and J by 4 bases, with 8 bases between. The CDR3 totals 13 residues. Complete variable domain (other parts from reference TRBV19 and TRBJ1-5): DGGITQSPKYLFRKEGQNVTLSCEQNLNHDAMYWYRQDPGQGLRLIYYSQIVNDFQKGDIAEGYSVSREKKESFPLTVTSAQKNPTAFYLCASSTTVNQPQHFGDGTRLSIL.

The chain recombines TRBV10-3 with TRBJ1-1; 7 nucleotides agree with TRBD1. V lost 2 bases, J lost 3 bases, and 9 bases stayed unmatched. The CDR3 contains 16 residues. CDR1 is ENHRY and CDR2 is SYGVKD in the germline V gene. CDR3 nucleotides: TGTGCCATCAGTGAGGCTCCAGACCAGGGGGACACTGAAGCTTTCTTT. As protein: CAISEAPDQGDTEAFF.

The J gene is TRBJ1-2, the V gene TRBV10-3; 7 bases fit TRBD1. Trimming took 6 bases from V and 5 from J; bases not matched to a gene: 9. This CDR3 is 14 amino acids long. The germline V gene has CDR1 ENHRY and CDR2 SYGVKD. In DNA, the CDR3 is TGTGCCATCAGCGACAGGGCAGGGAAGTATGGCTACACCTTC. As protein: CAISDRAGKYGYTF.

The chain couples TRBV6-1 to TRBJ2-3; perhaps TRBD1 as D (6 bases). CDR1 is MNHNS and CDR2 is SASEGT in the germline V gene. V was pared by 7 bases and J by 1 base, with 9 bases between. The CDR3 spans 13 residues. DNA for the CDR3: TGTGCCAGCACCCGGACAGGCACAGATACGCAGTATTTT. It codes for CASTRTGTDTQYF.

The gene calls are TRBV6-1 and TRBJ2-6; D possibly matches TRBD1 or TRBD2 (6 bases each). Germline CDR1 reads MNHNS; CDR2 reads SASEGT. V was cut by 4 bases and J by 0 bases, with 13 bases left in between. This CDR3 contains 17 residues. The DNA of the CDR3 is TGTGCCAGCAGTGGCGGGACACCAGACTCTGGGGCCAACGTCCTGACTTTC. This translates into CASSGGTPDSGANVLTF.

V usage is TRBV18 and J usage is TRBJ2-1; 9 bases line up with TRBD1. The J segment lost 7 bases and the V segment lost 3 bases, leaving 4 bases of the junction unmatched. This CDR3 region has 14 residues. CDR1 KGHSH and CDR2 LQKENI come from the germline V gene. The CDR3 is CASSPYRGQNEQFF. For the CDR3, the DNA is TGTGCCAGCTCACCCTACAGGGGGCAAAATGAGCAGTTCTTC.

The genes are TRBV15 and TRBJ1-2; no reliable D call. The CDR3 consists of 16 residues. V gave up 0 bases and J gave up 4 bases, with 15 bases separating them. The V gene's germline CDR1 is LNHNV and CDR2 YYDKDF (reference sequence). The CDR3 protein is CATSRDPSAARYGYTF. CDR3 sequence (DNA): TGTGCCACCAGCAGAGACCCCTCCGCGGCGCGCTATGGCTACACCTTC.

This chain joins TRBV2 and TRBJ1-5; the D gene is possibly TRBD1 (6 bases). Germline V lookup: CDR1 SNHLY, CDR2 FYNNEI. Trimming removed 6 bases at V and 5 bases at J, with 20 bases between. CDR3 length equals 16 residues. The CDR3 DNA reads as TGTGCCAGCAGGACCGGGGGACAACGGATCTATCAGCCCCAGCATTTT. Translation: CASRTGGQRIYQPQHF.

The chain couples TRBV2 to TRBJ2-7; D may be TRBD1 (5 bases). CDR1 is SNHLY and CDR2 is FYNNEI in the germline V gene. Trimming left V 7 bases short and J 3 bases short, with 13 bases between. The CDR3 sequence is 13 residues long. CDR3 DNA: TGTGCCAGCAAGGGGCCGATTCTCTACGAGCAGTACTTC. Amino acids: CASKGPILYEQYF.

V is TRBV4-1 and J is TRBJ2-7; D gene ambiguous. The ends were cut back, 4 bases at V and 0 bases at J, with 10 bases in the middle. The CDR3 spans 14 residues. Looked up from germline, CDR1 is MGHRA and CDR2 is YSYEKL. CDR3 nucleotide sequence: TGCGCCAGCAGCCTCTTTCAGAGCTCCTACGAGCAGTACTTC. Its protein is CASSLFQSSYEQYF.

The chain uses TRBV29-1 and TRBJ2-7; 8 nucleotides line up with TRBD1. Germline CDR1 reads SQVTM; CDR2 reads ANQGSEA. After removal of 6 bases from V and 2 bases from J, the junction contained 9 bases not matched to a gene. The length of the CDR3 is 14 residues. CDR3 sequence: CSVSQTGVAYEQYF. CDR3 DNA: TGCAGCGTCAGTCAGACAGGGGTGGCCTACGAGCAGTACTTC.

The gene calls are TRBV19 and TRBJ2-7; tentatively, D is TRBD1 or TRBD2 (5 bases each). Germline V gene data show CDR1 as LNHDA and CDR2 as SQIVND (reference sequence). The CDR3 covers 13 residues. The germline V and J ends were trimmed by 5 bases and 3 bases, with 11 bases remaining between them. The CDR3 coding sequence is TGTGCCAGTAGTTCCCGGGGCCTCTACGAGCAGTACTTC. Translating gives CASSSRGLYEQYF.

The chain uses TRBV5-6 and TRBJ2-7, with unresolved D. CDR1 SGHDT and CDR2 YYEEEE come from the germline V gene. V lost 1 base, J lost 2 bases, and 10 bases lay in between. This CDR3 is built from 14 residues. The CDR3 DNA is TGTGCCAGCAGCTTGTCCTCCTTCACCTACGAGCAGTACTTC. Amino acids: CASSLSSFTYEQYF.

The chain joins TRBV2 to TRBJ2-3, with D possibly TRBD1 on 6 matching bases. The V gene lost 10 bases and the J gene lost 1 base, with 12 bases spanning the gap. The germline V gene has CDR1 SNHLY and CDR2 FYNNEI. This CDR3 contains 13 residues. The CDR3 protein is CANTRQGTDTQYF. Here the CDR3 DNA reads TGTGCCAACACCAGACAGGGCACAGATACGCAGTATTTT.

This clone has just one count. The chain employs TRBV2 and TRBJ1-6; D gene ambiguous. Germline V gene lookup returns CDR1 SNHLY and CDR2 FYNNEI. The CDR3 runs to 14 residues. Deletions cut 3 bases from V and 9 bases from J, with 12 bases between. The chain's CDR3 is CASSEIPLSSPLHF. The CDR3 DNA is TGTGCCAGCAGTGAGATCCCTTTATCTTCACCCCTCCACTTT.

This rearrangement joins TRBV29-1 to TRBJ2-4; perhaps D is TRBD1 or TRBD2 (5 bases each). Germline assignment: CDR1 SQVTM and CDR2 ANQGSEA. V was clipped by 3 bases and J by 3 bases, with 18 bases between them. This CDR3 has 16 amino acids. This CDR3 reads CSVDASGSEGKNIQYF. DNA for the CDR3: TGCAGCGTTGATGCGTCAGGGTCTGAGGGCAAAAACATTCAGTACTTC. The full variable domain, completed using reference TRBV29-1 and TRBJ2-4, is SAVISQKPSRDICQRGTSLTIQCQVDSQVTMMFWYRQQPGQSLTLIATANQGSEATYESGFVIDKFPISRPNLTFSTLTVSNMSPEDSSIYLCSVDASGSEGKNIQYFGAGTRLSVL.

This chain links TRBV4-1 with TRBJ1-1; D possibly corresponds to TRBD1 (6 bases). Germline-derived CDR1 and CDR2 are MGHRA and YSYEKL. V dropped 4 bases and J dropped 4 bases, with 16 bases sitting between them. The CDR3 covers 15 residues. The CDR3 bases are TGCGCCAGCAGCCGACCGACAGGATTGATCACTGAAGCTTTCTTT. It translates to CASSRPTGLITEAFF.

V is TRBV10-1 and J is TRBJ1-2; TRBD1 is a possible D gene (6 bases). The CDR3 spans 13 residues. V dropped 9 bases and J dropped 0 bases, with 11 bases sitting between them. Germline V lookup: CDR1 WNHNN, CDR2 SYGVQD (reference sequence). For the CDR3, the DNA is TGCGCCAGAAGCAGGACAGCTAACTATGGCTACACCTTC. Its protein is CARSRTANYGYTF.

The chain uses TRBV7-9 and TRBJ2-1; perhaps TRBD1 as D (5 bases). The CDR3 covers 14 residues. Trimming took off 4 bases at V and 9 bases at J, with 16 bases between the two ends. Germline-derived CDR1 and CDR2 are SEHNR and FQNEAQ (reference sequence). CDR3 protein: CASSSQQGSSEQFF. CDR3 nucleotides: TGTGCCAGCAGCTCCCAGCAGGGTTCCAGTGAGCAGTTCTTC.

V gene TRBV15 combines with J gene TRBJ2-5; a possible D gene is TRBD1 (6 bases). CDR1 is LNHNV and CDR2 is YYDKDF in the germline V gene (reference sequence). Trimming cost V 0 bases and J 4 bases, with 6 bases left between them. There are 13 residues in the CDR3. CDR3 coding DNA: TGTGCCACCAGCAGAGAACAGGGAGAGACCCAGTACTTC. Translation gives CATSREQGETQYF.

This chain joins TRBV7-4 and TRBJ1-2; TRBD1 is a possible D gene (5 bases). Germline assignment: CDR1 SGHVT and CDR2 SQSDAQ. The CDR3 extends over 10 amino acids. V was trimmed by 3 bases and J by 13 bases, leaving 9 bases between them. CDR3 sequence (DNA): TGTGCCAGCAGCTTGACAGTCGCCACCTTC. Its translation is CASSLTVATF.